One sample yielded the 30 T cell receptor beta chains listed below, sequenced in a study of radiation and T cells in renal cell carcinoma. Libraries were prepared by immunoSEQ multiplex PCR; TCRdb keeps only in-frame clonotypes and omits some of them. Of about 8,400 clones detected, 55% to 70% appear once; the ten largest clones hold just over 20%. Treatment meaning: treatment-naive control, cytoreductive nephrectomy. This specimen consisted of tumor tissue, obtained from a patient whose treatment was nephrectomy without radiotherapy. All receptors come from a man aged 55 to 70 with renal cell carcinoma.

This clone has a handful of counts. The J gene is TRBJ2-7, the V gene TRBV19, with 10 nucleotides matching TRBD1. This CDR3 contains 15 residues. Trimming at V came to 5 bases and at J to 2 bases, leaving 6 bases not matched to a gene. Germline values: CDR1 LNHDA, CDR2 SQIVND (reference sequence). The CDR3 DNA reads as TGTGCCAGTAGTTCCGGGACAGGGGTAACCTACGAGCAGTACTTC. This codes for CASSSGTGVTYEQYF.

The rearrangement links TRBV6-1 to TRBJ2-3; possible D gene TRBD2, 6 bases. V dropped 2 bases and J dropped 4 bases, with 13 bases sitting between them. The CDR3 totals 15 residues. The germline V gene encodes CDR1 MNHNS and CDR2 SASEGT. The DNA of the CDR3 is TGTGCCAGCAGTGAATTGGAGGGAGTCCCAGATACGCAGTATTTT. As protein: CASSELEGVPDTQYF.

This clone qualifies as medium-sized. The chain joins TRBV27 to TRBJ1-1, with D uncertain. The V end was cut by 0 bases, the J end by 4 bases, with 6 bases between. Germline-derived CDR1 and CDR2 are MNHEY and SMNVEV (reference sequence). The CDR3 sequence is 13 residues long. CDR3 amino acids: CASSLSQRTEAFF. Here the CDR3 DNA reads TGTGCCAGCAGTTTATCACAACGCACTGAAGCTTTCTTT.

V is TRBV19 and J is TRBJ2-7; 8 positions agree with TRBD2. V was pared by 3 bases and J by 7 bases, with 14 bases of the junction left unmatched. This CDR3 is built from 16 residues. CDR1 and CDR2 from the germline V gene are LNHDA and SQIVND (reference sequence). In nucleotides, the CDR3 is TGTGCCAGTAGTATTTGGGCGCGAGCGGGAGTAGCGGAGCAGTACTTC. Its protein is CASSIWARAGVAEQYF.

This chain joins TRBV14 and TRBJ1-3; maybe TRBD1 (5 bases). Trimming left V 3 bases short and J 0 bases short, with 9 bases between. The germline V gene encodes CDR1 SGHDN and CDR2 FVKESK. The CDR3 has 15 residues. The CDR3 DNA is TGTGCCAGCAGCCACACGACAGACTCTGGAAACACCATATATTTT. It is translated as CASSHTTDSGNTIYF.

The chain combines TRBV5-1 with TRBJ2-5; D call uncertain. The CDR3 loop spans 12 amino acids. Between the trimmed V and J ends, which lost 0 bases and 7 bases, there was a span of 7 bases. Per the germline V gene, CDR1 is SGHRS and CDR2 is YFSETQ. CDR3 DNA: TGCGCCAGCAGCTTGGGCCGGAGGACCCAGTACTTC. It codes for CASSLGRRTQYF.

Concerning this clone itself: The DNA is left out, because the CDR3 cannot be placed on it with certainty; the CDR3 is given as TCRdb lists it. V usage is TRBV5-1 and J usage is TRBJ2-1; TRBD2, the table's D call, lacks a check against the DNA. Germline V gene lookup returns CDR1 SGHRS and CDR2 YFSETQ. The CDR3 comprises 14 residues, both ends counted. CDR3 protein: CASSLPDFGNEQFF.

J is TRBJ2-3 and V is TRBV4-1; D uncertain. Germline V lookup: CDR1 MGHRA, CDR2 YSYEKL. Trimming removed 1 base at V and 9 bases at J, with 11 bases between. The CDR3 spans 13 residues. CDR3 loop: CASSQAEAYTQYF. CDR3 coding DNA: TGCGCCAGCAGCCAAGCCGAGGCATACACGCAGTATTTT.

The CDR3 is CASSIGGYEQYF. The CDR3 DNA is TGTGCCAGTAGTATCGGTGGCTACGAGCAGTACTTC. V is TRBV19 and J is TRBJ2-7; D not resolved. CDR3 length: 12 amino acids. Trimming removed 3 bases at V and 3 bases at J, with 6 bases between. The germline V gene encodes CDR1 LNHDA and CDR2 SQIVND (reference sequence).

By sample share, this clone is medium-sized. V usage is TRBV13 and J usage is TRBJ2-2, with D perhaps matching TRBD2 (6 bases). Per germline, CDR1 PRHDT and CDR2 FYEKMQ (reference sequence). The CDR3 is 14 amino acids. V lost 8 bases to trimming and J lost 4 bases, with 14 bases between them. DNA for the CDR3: TGTGCCAGCGGAACACGGGGAGGCACCGGGGAGCTGTTTTTT. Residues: CASGTRGGTGELFF.

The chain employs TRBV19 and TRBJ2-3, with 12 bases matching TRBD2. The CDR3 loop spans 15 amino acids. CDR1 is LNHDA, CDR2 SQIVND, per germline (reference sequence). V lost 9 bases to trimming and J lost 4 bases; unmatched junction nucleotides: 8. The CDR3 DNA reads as TGTGCCAGCGCCTTTGGGACTAGCGGGTCAGATACGCAGTATTTT. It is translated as CASAFGTSGSDTQYF.

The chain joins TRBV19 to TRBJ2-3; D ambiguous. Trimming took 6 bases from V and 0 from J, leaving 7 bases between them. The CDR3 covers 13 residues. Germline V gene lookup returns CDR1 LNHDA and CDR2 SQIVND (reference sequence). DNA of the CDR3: TGTGCCAGTAGGGTGGCTAGCACAGATACGCAGTATTTT. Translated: CASRVASTDTQYF. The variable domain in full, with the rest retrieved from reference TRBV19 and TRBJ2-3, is DGGITQSPKYLFRKEGQNVTLSCEQNLNHDAMYWYRQDPGQGLRLIYYSQIVNDFQKGDIAEGYSVSREKKESFPLTVTSAQKNPTAFYLCASRVASTDTQYFGPGTRLTVL.

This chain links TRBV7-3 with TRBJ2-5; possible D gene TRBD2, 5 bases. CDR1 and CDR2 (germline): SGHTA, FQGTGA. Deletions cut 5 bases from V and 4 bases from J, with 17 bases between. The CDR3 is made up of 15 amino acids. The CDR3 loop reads CASSAKGLSGETQYF. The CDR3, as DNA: TGTGCCAGCAGCGCAAAAGGACTCTCGGGAGAGACCCAGTACTTC.

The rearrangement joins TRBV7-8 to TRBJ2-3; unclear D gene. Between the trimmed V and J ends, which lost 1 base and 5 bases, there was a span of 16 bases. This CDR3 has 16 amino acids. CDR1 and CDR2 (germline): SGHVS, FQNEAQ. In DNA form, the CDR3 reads TGTGCCAGCAGCTTAGGCGTCAGGCCATCGGGAGATACGCAGTATTTT. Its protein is CASSLGVRPSGDTQYF.

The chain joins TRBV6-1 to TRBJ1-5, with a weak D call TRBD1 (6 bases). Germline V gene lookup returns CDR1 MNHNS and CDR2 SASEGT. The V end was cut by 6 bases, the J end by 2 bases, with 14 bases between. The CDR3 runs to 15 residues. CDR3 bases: TGTGCCAGCAGCACACAGGGAAGGGGCAATCAGCCCCAGCATTTT. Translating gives CASSTQGRGNQPQHF.

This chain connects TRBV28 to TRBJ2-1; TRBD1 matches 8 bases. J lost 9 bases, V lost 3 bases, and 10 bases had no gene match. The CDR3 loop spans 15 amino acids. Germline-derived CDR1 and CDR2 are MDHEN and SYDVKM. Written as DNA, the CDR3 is TGTGCCAGCAGTTTCTTGAACGGGCAGGGGGCTGAGCAGTTCTTC. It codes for CASSFLNGQGAEQFF.

In nucleotides, the CDR3 is TGCGCCAGCAGGAGGGGGGAGGGCAATCAGCCCCAGCATTTT. Translated, it gives CASRRGEGNQPQHF. The chain employs TRBV10-2 and TRBJ1-5; D perhaps matches TRBD1 (6 bases). V dropped 6 bases and J dropped 2 bases, with 11 bases sitting between them. The CDR3 is 14 amino acids. The germline V gene encodes CDR1 WSHSY and CDR2 SAAADI.

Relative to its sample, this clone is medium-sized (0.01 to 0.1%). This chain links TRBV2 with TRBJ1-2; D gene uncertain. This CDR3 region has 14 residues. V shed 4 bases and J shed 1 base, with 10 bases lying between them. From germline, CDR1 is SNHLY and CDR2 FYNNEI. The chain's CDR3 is CASSARQVNYGYTF. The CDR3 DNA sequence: TGTGCCAGCAGTGCCCGACAAGTTAACTATGGCTACACCTTC.

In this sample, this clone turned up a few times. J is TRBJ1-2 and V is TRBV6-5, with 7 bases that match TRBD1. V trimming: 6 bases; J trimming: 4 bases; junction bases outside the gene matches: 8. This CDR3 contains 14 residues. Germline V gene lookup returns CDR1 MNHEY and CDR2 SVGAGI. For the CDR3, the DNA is TGTGCCAGCAGCCGACAGGGCACGGGCTATGGCTACACCTTC. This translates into CASSRQGTGYGYTF.

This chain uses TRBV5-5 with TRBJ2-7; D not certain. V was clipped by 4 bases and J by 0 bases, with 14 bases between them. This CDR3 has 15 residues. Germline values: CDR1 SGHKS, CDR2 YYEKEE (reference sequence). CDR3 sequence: CASSHHSERSYEQYF. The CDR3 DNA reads TGTGCCAGCAGCCACCATTCAGAGCGCTCCTACGAGCAGTACTTC.

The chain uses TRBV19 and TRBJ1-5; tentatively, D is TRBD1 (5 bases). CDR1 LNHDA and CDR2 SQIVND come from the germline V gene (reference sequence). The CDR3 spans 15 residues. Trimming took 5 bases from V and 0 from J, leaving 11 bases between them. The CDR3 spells CASSWGIYSNQPQHF. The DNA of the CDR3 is TGTGCCAGTAGTTGGGGGATTTATAGCAATCAGCCCCAGCATTTT.

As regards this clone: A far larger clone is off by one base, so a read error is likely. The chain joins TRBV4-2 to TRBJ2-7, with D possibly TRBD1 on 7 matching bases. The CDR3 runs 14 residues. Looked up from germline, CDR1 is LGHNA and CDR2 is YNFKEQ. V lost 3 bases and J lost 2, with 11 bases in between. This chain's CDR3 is CASSHGGGPYEQYF. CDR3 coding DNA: TGTGCCAGCAGCCATGGAGGGGGCCCCTACGAGCAGTACTTC.

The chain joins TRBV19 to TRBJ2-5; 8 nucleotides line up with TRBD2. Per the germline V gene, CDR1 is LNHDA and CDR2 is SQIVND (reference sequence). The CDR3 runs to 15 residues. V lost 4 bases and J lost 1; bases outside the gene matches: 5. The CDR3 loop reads CASSSYSGVQETQYF. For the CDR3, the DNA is TGTGCCAGTAGTAGCTATAGCGGGGTCCAAGAGACCCAGTACTTC.

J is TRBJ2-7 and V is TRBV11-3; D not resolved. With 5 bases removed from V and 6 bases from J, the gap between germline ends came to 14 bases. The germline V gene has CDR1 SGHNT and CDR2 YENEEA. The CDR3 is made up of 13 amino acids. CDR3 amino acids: CASSPRSSGEQYF. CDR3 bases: TGTGCCAGCAGCCCCCGGTCTAGTGGCGAGCAGTACTTC.

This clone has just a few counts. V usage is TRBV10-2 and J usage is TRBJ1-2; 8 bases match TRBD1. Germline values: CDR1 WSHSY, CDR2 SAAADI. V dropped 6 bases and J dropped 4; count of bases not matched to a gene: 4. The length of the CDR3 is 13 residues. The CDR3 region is CASRGQDTYGYTF. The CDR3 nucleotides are TGCGCCAGCAGGGGACAGGACACCTATGGCTACACCTTC.

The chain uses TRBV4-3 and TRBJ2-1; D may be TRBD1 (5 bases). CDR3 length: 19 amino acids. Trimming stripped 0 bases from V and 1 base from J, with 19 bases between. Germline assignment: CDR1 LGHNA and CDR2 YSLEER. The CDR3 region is CASSQDPGGGQGSYNEQFF. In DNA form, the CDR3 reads TGCGCCAGCAGCCAAGATCCGGGCGGCGGACAAGGTTCCTACAATGAGCAGTTCTTC.

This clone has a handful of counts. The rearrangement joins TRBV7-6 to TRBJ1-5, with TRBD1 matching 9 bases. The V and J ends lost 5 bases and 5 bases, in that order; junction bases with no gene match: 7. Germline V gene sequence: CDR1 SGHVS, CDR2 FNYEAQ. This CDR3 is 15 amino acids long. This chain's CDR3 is CASSQTGTGYQPQHF. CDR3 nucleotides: TGTGCCAGCAGCCAAACCGGGACAGGGTATCAGCCCCAGCATTTT.

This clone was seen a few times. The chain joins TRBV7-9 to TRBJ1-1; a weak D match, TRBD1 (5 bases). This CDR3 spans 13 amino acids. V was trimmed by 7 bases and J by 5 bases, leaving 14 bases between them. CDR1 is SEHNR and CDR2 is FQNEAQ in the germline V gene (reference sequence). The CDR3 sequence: CASTPWRGTEAFF. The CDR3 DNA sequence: TGTGCCAGCACTCCCTGGAGGGGAACTGAAGCTTTCTTT.

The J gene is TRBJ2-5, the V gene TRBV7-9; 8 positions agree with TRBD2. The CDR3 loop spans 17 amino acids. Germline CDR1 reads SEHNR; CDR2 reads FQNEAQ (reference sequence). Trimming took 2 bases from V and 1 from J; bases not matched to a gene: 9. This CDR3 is CASSLIRGGRIQETQYF. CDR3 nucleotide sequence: TGTGCCAGCAGCTTAATTAGGGGCGGGAGGATCCAAGAGACCCAGTACTTC.

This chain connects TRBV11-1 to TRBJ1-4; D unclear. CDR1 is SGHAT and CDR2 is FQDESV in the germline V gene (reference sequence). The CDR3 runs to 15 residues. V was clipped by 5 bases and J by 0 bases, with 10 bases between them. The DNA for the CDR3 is TGTGCCAGCAGCCCCGGTGGGGCAACTAATGAAAAACTGTTTTTT. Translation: CASSPGGATNEKLFF.